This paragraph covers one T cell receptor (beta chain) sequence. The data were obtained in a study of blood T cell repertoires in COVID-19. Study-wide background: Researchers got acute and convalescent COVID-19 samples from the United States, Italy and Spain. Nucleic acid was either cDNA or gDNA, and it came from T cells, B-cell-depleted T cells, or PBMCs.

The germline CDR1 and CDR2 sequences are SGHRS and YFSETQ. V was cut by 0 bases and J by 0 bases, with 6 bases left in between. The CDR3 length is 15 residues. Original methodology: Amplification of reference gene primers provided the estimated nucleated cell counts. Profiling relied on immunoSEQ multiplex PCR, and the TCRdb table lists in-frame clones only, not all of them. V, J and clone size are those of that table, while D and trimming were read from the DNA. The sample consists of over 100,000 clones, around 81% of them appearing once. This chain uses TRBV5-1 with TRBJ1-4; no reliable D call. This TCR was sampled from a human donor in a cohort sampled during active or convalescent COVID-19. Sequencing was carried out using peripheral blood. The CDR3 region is CASSLGGTTNEKLFF. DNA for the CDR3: TGCGCCAGCAGCTTGGGCGGGACAACTAATGAAAAACTGTTTTTT.